This paragraph covers one T cell receptor (beta chain) sequence. The antigen is not known. In TCRdb, the 5' RACE reads were re-called with MiXCR into one record per CDR3 protein. The sample contains 500,000 to 650,000 distinct CDR3 sequences, 5.3% of which appear only once. This specimen comes from a study of CD8 T cells in ankylosing spondylitis. From germline, CDR1 is SGHDN and CDR2 FVKESK. Trimming stripped 4 bases from V and 5 bases from J, with 14 bases between. CDR3 length: 14 amino acids. Points from the study as a whole: A TCR beta motif of eight highly homologous variants appeared characteristic of ankylosing spondylitis blood. Certain motif variants had earlier appeared in reactive arthritis synovial fluid and blood.

The source material was blood, either unsorted or a sorted T cell fraction (not recorded which). This clonotype was obtained from a male donor with ankylosing spondylitis. V usage is TRBV14 and J usage is TRBJ2-5; D tentatively reads TRBD1 or TRBD2 (5 bases each). Written as DNA, the CDR3 is TGTGCCAGCAGCCCGGGACCGGATCGGGAGACCCAGTACTTC. It translates to CASSPGPDRETQYF.